The 10 T cell receptor beta chains presented below share a single source sample, sequenced in a study of radiotherapy plus CTLA-4 blockade in lung cancer. Sequenced by immunoSEQ multiplex PCR; TCRdb stores in-frame clones only, minus some. The sample consists of some 45,000 clones, 70% to 80% of them appearing once. This specimen consisted of peripheral blood, obtained from a patient treated with radiotherapy plus ipilimumab. These receptors all stem from a human donor with non-small cell lung cancer who had stable disease on radiotherapy plus ipilimumab.

This clone was found once. The chain is built from TRBV6-8 and TRBJ2-7, with D maybe TRBD2 (6 bases). V lost 8 bases, J lost 0 bases, and 20 bases lay in between. Per germline, CDR1 MNHGY and CDR2 SAAAGT. This CDR3 is 16 amino acids long. CDR3 nucleotides: TGTGCCAGCGTGGATCCGGGACTCTCATCCTCCTACGAGCAGTACTTC. Translation: CASVDPGLSSSYEQYF.

The chain is built from TRBV5-1 and TRBJ1-2; D remains ambiguous. The V end lost 3 bases, the J end lost 5 bases, and 11 bases lay between the germline ends. Germline V gives CDR1 SGHRS, CDR2 YFSETQ. This CDR3 region has 13 residues. This CDR3 is CASSSTGIYGYTF. DNA for the CDR3: TGCGCCAGCAGCTCAACGGGAATTTATGGCTACACCTTC.

This clone was picked up a small number of times. CDR3 DNA: TGTGCCAGCAGCTTAGCGGATAACTATGGCTACACCTTC. It specifies CASSLADNYGYTF. V is TRBV7-6 and J is TRBJ1-2; D unclear. Per the germline V gene, CDR1 is SGHVS and CDR2 is FNYEAQ. Trimming stripped 0 bases from V and 1 base from J, with 3 bases between. This CDR3 is built from 13 residues.

V usage is TRBV9 and J usage is TRBJ1-1, with a weak D call TRBD1 (5 bases). CDR3 length equals 13 residues. Germline V gene lookup returns CDR1 SGDLS and CDR2 YYNGEE. The ends were cut back, 0 bases at V and 10 bases at J, with 13 bases in the middle. CDR3 DNA: TGTGCCAGCAGCGTAGCTGACAGAAGAGGAGCTTTCTTT. It is translated as CASSVADRRGAFF. The variable domain in full, with the rest retrieved from reference TRBV9 and TRBJ1-1, is DSGVTQTPKHLITATGQRVTLRCSPRSGDLSVYWYQQSLDQGLQFLIQYYNGEERAKGNILERFSAQQFPDLHSELNLSSLELGDSALYFCASSVADRRGAFFGQGTRLTVV.

V usage is TRBV5-1 and J usage is TRBJ2-7; D is perhaps TRBD2 (5 bases). Per the germline V gene, CDR1 is SGHRS and CDR2 is YFSETQ. The CDR3 covers 15 residues. Trimming left V 0 bases short and J 3 bases short, with 13 bases between. This chain's CDR3 is CASSLGGYENYEQYV. CDR3 DNA: TGCGCCAGCAGCTTGGGAGGGTATGAGAACTACGAGCAGTACGTC.

The chain has TRBV20-1 and TRBJ2-3, with D unclear. CDR3 length: 11 residues. Germline-derived CDR1 and CDR2 are DFQATT and SNEGSKA (reference sequence). V was shortened by 5 bases and J by 5 bases, with 8 bases between the two germline ends. The CDR3 bases are TGCAGTGCTTTCCATTTAGATACGCAGTATTTT. This gives the protein CSAFHLDTQYF.

This chain uses TRBV27 with TRBJ2-1; TRBD1 or TRBD2 may be the D gene (6 bases each). CDR3 length equals 16 residues. The V and J ends lost 5 bases and 5 bases respectively, with 19 bases between them. Germline CDR1 is MNHEY and CDR2 is SMNVEV (reference sequence). In DNA, the CDR3 is TGTGCCAGCAGTCTCTCGAACCTTAGGGGGGACAATGAGCAGTTCTTC. It encodes CASSLSNLRGDNEQFF.

The DNA of the CDR3 is TGCGCCAGCAGCCTCGAGGGGGCTAACTATGGCTACACCTTC. As protein: CASSLEGANYGYTF. The chain is built from TRBV5-1 and TRBJ1-2, with a tentative D call TRBD1 (6 bases). This CDR3 spans 14 amino acids. Germline CDR1 and CDR2: SGHRS and YFSETQ. The V and J ends lost 4 bases and 0 bases respectively, with 10 bases between them.

The chain has TRBV10-3 and TRBJ2-7; D not certain. The CDR3 consists of 12 residues. V shed 10 bases and J shed 0 bases, with 10 bases lying between them. Germline V gives CDR1 ENHRY, CDR2 SYGVKD. The CDR3 DNA reads as TGTGCCACCAGCCAAGGCTCCTACGAGCAGTACGTC. Amino acids: CATSQGSYEQYV.

V gene TRBV27 combines with J gene TRBJ1-2; maybe TRBD1 (5 bases). Looked up from germline, CDR1 is MNHEY and CDR2 is SMNVEV (reference sequence). CDR3 size: 15 residues. V shed 11 bases and J shed 0 bases, with 19 bases lying between them. CDR3 region: CAGRGALLANYGYTF. The CDR3 DNA reads as TGTGCCGGAAGGGGCGCCCTCCTAGCTAACTATGGCTACACCTTC.